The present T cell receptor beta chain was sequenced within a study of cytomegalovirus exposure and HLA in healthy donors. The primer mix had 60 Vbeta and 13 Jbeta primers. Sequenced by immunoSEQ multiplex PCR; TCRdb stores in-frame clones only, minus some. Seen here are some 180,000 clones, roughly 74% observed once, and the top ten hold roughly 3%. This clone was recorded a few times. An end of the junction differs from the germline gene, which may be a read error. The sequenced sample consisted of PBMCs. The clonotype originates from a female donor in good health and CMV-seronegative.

The CDR3: CSSSSLARFGNTEAFF. In DNA form, the CDR3 reads TGTTCCAGCAGCTCCTTAGCGAGATTCGGGAACACTGAAGCTTTCTTT. V is TRBV7-9 and J is TRBJ1-1, with D uncertain. CDR1 is SEHNR and CDR2 is FQNEAQ in the germline V gene (reference sequence). The CDR3 runs 16 residues.